The 5 T cell receptor beta chains reported below all come from one sample, sequenced in a study of vaccination effects on CD4 cells after COVID-19. Isolation of CD4+ T cells took place after 10 days of culture. Participants were vaccinated with two doses of either the BNT162b2 or mRNA-1273 vaccine. Libraries were prepared by immunoSEQ multiplex PCR; TCRdb keeps only in-frame clonotypes and omits some of them. The sample shows about 73,000 clones, 73% of them seen only once. These receptors' targets are unknown. This specimen was CD4+ T cells from PBMCs cultured without peptide, taken after COVID-19 vaccination. The origin of the receptors is a human donor who received a COVID-19 vaccine.

The rearrangement uses TRBV5-1 and TRBJ2-1; D is possibly TRBD1 (5 bases). Trimming stripped 4 bases from V and 2 bases from J, with 10 bases between. The CDR3 spans 14 residues. From germline, CDR1 is SGHRS and CDR2 YFSETQ. This chain's CDR3 is CASSHGQAYNEQFF. CDR3 coding DNA: TGCGCCAGCAGCCATGGACAAGCCTACAATGAGCAGTTCTTC.

This clone has a single count. The chain employs TRBV2 and TRBJ2-6; no reliable D call. V was pared by 4 bases and J by 0 bases, with 10 bases between. The length of the CDR3 is 16 residues. Germline CDR1 reads SNHLY; CDR2 reads FYNNEI. CDR3 protein: CASSVRATSGANVLTF. CDR3 bases: TGTGCCAGCAGTGTTCGGGCCACCTCTGGGGCCAACGTCCTGACTTTC.

This chain uses TRBV5-8 with TRBJ1-2, with D possibly TRBD1 on 6 matching bases. Germline-derived CDR1 and CDR2 are SGHTS and YDEGEE. CDR3 length equals 15 residues. V dropped 0 bases and J dropped 2 bases, with 11 bases sitting between them. The CDR3 DNA reads TGTGCCAGCAGCTTGGACGGGACATTCAACTATGGCTACACCTTC. It is translated as CASSLDGTFNYGYTF.

This clone has more than one count but fewer than ten. J is TRBJ1-5 and V is TRBV18; unclear D gene. The germline gives CDR1 KGHSH, CDR2 LQKENI. CDR3 length: 13 residues. Trimming left V 3 bases short and J 5 bases short, with 8 bases between. The CDR3 reads CASSPSEHQPQHF. CDR3 nucleotides: TGTGCCAGCTCACCGTCAGAACATCAGCCCCAGCATTTT.

In its sample, this clone was seen a few times. The chain has TRBV29-1 and TRBJ2-3; no clear D. CDR1 SQVTM and CDR2 ANQGSEA come from the germline V gene. Trimming took off 5 bases at V and 5 bases at J, with 11 bases between the two ends. There are 12 residues in the CDR3. The CDR3 protein is CSVLSYGDTQYF. The CDR3 coding sequence is TGCAGCGTTCTGAGTTATGGAGATACGCAGTATTTT.